These 25 T cell receptor beta chains share one sample of origin, sequenced in a study of blood T cell repertoires in COVID-19. Some clones are missing from TCRdb's copy, which holds only in-frame ones; the method was immunoSEQ multiplex PCR. The sample consists of about 400,000 clones, less than 90% of them appearing once. Specimen: PBMCs or T cells enriched from blood (not recorded which). These receptors all stem from a woman in her thirties who had recovered from COVID-19.

The chain links TRBV10-3 to TRBJ1-5; a possible D gene is TRBD1 (5 bases). The CDR3 runs 12 residues. V was clipped by 4 bases and J by 4 bases, with 5 bases between them. In germline, CDR1 is ENHRY, CDR2 SYGVKD. The CDR3, as DNA: TGTGCCATCAGTGCAGGGAATCAGCCCCAGCATTTT. Protein sequence: CAISAGNQPQHF.

This chain links TRBV28 with TRBJ2-2, with 13 bases fitting TRBD2. Trimming took 1 base from V and 1 from J; bases not matched to a gene: 9. CDR3 size: 20 residues. CDR1 and CDR2 from the germline V gene are MDHEN and SYDVKM. The CDR3 DNA follows: TGTGCCAGCAGTTTATTTTCCCGGACTAGCGGGAGTCGGAACACCGGGGAGCTGTTTTTT. The encoded protein is CASSLFSRTSGSRNTGELFF.

V and J are TRBV7-3 and TRBJ2-3, with 10 bases lining up with TRBD2. J lost 3 bases, V lost 3 bases, and 6 bases had no gene match. Germline values: CDR1 SGHTA, CDR2 FQGTGA. CDR3 size: 16 residues. CDR3 amino acids: CASSFERGGETDTQYF. The DNA for the CDR3 is TGTGCCAGCAGCTTCGAGCGGGGGGGTGAAACAGATACGCAGTATTTT. Full variable domain (missing parts from reference TRBV7-3 and TRBJ2-3): GAGVSQTPSNKVTEKGKYVELRCDPISGHTALYWYRQSLGQGPEFLIYFQGTGAADDSGLPNDRFFAVRPEGSVSTLKIQRTERGDSAVYLCASSFERGGETDTQYFGPGTRLTVL.

This clone was recorded a few times. J is TRBJ2-1 and V is TRBV2; 14 bases match TRBD2. Germline V gene data show CDR1 as SNHLY and CDR2 as FYNNEI. CDR3 length: 14 residues. Unmatched junction bases numbered 3, after V lost 6 bases and J lost 8 bases. In nucleotides, the CDR3 is TGTGCCAGCAGGGGGACTAGCGGGGGATATGAGCAGTTCTTC. Translation gives CASRGTSGGYEQFF.

The rearrangement links TRBV27 to TRBJ2-1; D is possibly TRBD1 (6 bases). Germline lookup yields CDR1 MNHEY and CDR2 SMNVEV (reference sequence). The CDR3 has 15 residues. Trimming removed 7 bases from V and 2 bases from J, with 15 bases in between. CDR3 sequence (DNA): TGTGCCAGCACTAGCCCGGACAGAGCCTACAATGAGCAGTTCTTC. It is translated as CASTSPDRAYNEQFF.

The rearrangement links TRBV15 to TRBJ1-1, with a possible D match to TRBD1 (5 bases). V was pared by 1 base and J by 3 bases, with 15 bases between. This CDR3 has 16 residues. Germline CDR1 reads LNHNV; CDR2 reads YYDKDF (reference sequence). CDR3 loop: CATSRGGRSGDTEAFF. The CDR3 nucleotides read TGTGCCACCAGCAGAGGGGGCAGGTCGGGGGACACTGAAGCTTTCTTT.

This clone appeared a single time. The V gene is TRBV5-1, the J gene TRBJ1-1, with 7 bases lining up with TRBD1. Germline V gene data show CDR1 as SGHRS and CDR2 as YFSETQ. Trimming took 4 bases from V and 4 from J; bases not matched to a gene: 7. There are 14 residues in the CDR3. The chain's CDR3 is CASSLQGVGTEAFF. CDR3 DNA: TGCGCCAGCAGCCTGCAGGGGGTCGGCACTGAAGCTTTCTTT. Using reference TRBV5-1 and TRBJ1-1 for the parts outside the CDR3, the full variable domain is KAGVTQTPRYLIKTRGQQVTLSCSPISGHRSVSWYQQTPGQGLQFLFEYFSETQRNKGNFPGRFSGRQFSNSRSEMNVSTLELGDSALYLCASSLQGVGTEAFFGQGTRLTVV.

This clone was seen a single time. This chain connects TRBV2 to TRBJ2-3, with D maybe TRBD2 (6 bases). Germline CDR1 reads SNHLY; CDR2 reads FYNNEI. This CDR3 has 13 amino acids. Trimming cost V 8 bases and J 6 bases, with 15 bases left between them. The CDR3 loop is CASHRDGGDTQYF. The CDR3 region has the DNA TGTGCCAGCCACCGGGACGGAGGGGATACGCAGTATTTT.

The CDR3, as DNA: TGTGCCAGCAGCTTGGACAGGGGGGAAGCTTTCTTT. Protein sequence: CASSLDRGEAFF. The chain is built from TRBV11-3 and TRBJ1-1; 10 bases are shared with TRBD1. The CDR3 loop spans 12 amino acids. CDR1 is SGHNT and CDR2 is YENEEA in the germline V gene. The V gene end was trimmed by 3 bases and the J gene end by 8 bases; junction bases not matched to a gene: 0.

The table lists this clone with a few counts. J is TRBJ2-7 and V is TRBV4-1, with 7 bases identical to TRBD2. J lost 7 bases, V lost 4 bases, and 16 bases had no gene match. This CDR3 contains 16 residues. CDR1 and CDR2 (germline): MGHRA, YSYEKL. CDR3 loop: CASSLYPGTIGLEQYF. DNA of the CDR3: TGCGCCAGCAGCCTCTACCCCGGGACTATCGGCTTGGAGCAGTACTTC.

This chain joins TRBV19 and TRBJ1-2; unclear D gene. Germline V gene data show CDR1 as LNHDA and CDR2 as SQIVND (reference sequence). The germline V and J ends were trimmed by 6 bases and 3 bases, with 11 bases remaining between them. CDR3 length: 13 residues. CDR3 DNA: TGTGCCAGTAGGTCCCAGGTAGACTATGGCTACACCTTC. Translating it yields CASRSQVDYGYTF. Based on the CDR3 plus reference TRBV19 and TRBJ1-2, the full variable domain is DGGITQSPKYLFRKEGQNVTLSCEQNLNHDAMYWYRQDPGQGLRLIYYSQIVNDFQKGDIAEGYSVSREKKESFPLTVTSAQKNPTAFYLCASRSQVDYGYTFGSGTRLTVV.

The rearrangement uses TRBV30 and TRBJ2-7; 11 bases map to TRBD2. The CDR3 runs 16 residues. J was trimmed by 2 bases and V by 0 bases; bases with no gene match: 6. The germline V gene has CDR1 GTSNPN and CDR2 SVGIG (reference sequence). In DNA, the CDR3 is TGTGCCTGGAGTGTATGGCTAGCGGGAGGTACCTACGAGCAGTACTTC. It yields the protein CAWSVWLAGGTYEQYF.

The chain has TRBV7-9 and TRBJ2-1; 9 bases agree with TRBD2. The CDR3 runs 17 residues. V was clipped by 5 bases and J by 1 base; unmatched bases: 9. Germline values: CDR1 SEHNR, CDR2 FQNEAQ (reference sequence). CDR3 coding DNA: TGTGCCAGCAGCCTAGGGGGGCTAGCGGGATCCTACAATGAGCAGTTCTTC. It codes for CASSLGGLAGSYNEQFF. Based on the CDR3 plus reference TRBV7-9 and TRBJ2-1, the full variable domain is DTGVSQNPRHKITKRGQNVTFRCDPISEHNRLYWYRQTLGQGPEFLTYFQNEAQLEKSRLLSDRFSAERPKGSFSTLEIQRTEQGDSAMYLCASSLGGLAGSYNEQFFGPGTRLTVL.

The rearrangement uses TRBV5-1 and TRBJ1-4; D call uncertain. Deletions cut 0 bases from V and 8 bases from J, with 11 bases between. This CDR3 spans 14 amino acids. The germline V gene encodes CDR1 SGHRS and CDR2 YFSETQ. CDR3 sequence: CASSLEPKREKLFF. The CDR3 nucleotides are TGCGCCAGCAGCTTGGAACCGAAGAGGGAAAAACTGTTTTTT.

J is TRBJ1-1 and V is TRBV2; D unclear. The V and J ends lost 6 bases and 1 base respectively, with 9 bases between them. This CDR3 has 13 amino acids. In germline, CDR1 is SNHLY, CDR2 FYNNEI. The CDR3 coding sequence is TGTGCCAGCAGGGTGAGATGGAACACTGAAGCTTTCTTT. Translating it yields CASRVRWNTEAFF.

This chain uses TRBV19 with TRBJ1-1; 8 bases are a match to TRBD1. V shed 6 bases, J shed 5 bases, and the junction held 8 bases outside the gene matches. The CDR3 is 14 residues long. Per germline, CDR1 LNHDA and CDR2 SQIVND (reference sequence). This CDR3 reads CASRSATGGTEAFF. CDR3 sequence (DNA): TGTGCCAGTAGGAGCGCAACAGGGGGGACTGAAGCTTTCTTT. Full variable domain (rest looked up from reference TRBV19 and TRBJ1-1): DGGITQSPKYLFRKEGQNVTLSCEQNLNHDAMYWYRQDPGQGLRLIYYSQIVNDFQKGDIAEGYSVSREKKESFPLTVTSAQKNPTAFYLCASRSATGGTEAFFGQGTRLTVV.

This chain joins TRBV15 and TRBJ1-5; a weak D match, TRBD1 (5 bases). V gave up 5 bases and J gave up 7 bases, with 15 bases separating them. This CDR3 region has 14 residues. Germline lookup yields CDR1 LNHNV and CDR2 YYDKDF (reference sequence). The CDR3 loop reads CATSGRGQRQPQHF. The CDR3 coding sequence is TGTGCCACCAGCGGAAGAGGACAACGGCAGCCCCAGCATTTT.

J is TRBJ2-2 and V is TRBV7-3; 8 positions match TRBD1. This CDR3 contains 15 residues. Per germline, CDR1 SGHTA and CDR2 FQGTGA. V shed 5 bases and J 6 bases; nucleotides not matched to a gene: 8. As DNA, the CDR3 is TGTGCCAGCAGCATAGGACAGGGTGCCGCCGGGGAGCTGTTTTTT. Translation gives CASSIGQGAAGELFF.

This rearrangement joins TRBV6-1 to TRBJ1-2, with D possibly TRBD1 on 6 matching bases. The CDR3 length is 17 residues. V was pared by 1 base and J by 2 bases, with 17 bases between. Per the germline V gene, CDR1 is MNHNS and CDR2 is SASEGT. DNA for the CDR3: TGTGCCAGCAGTGAAGAGGGCAGGGGATACAACAACTATGGCTACACCTTC. Residues: CASSEEGRGYNNYGYTF.

This clone occurred once. In nucleotides, the CDR3 is TGCGCCAGCAGCTTGGACAGGGGGCTAGGCTACACCTTC. Translated: CASSLDRGLGYTF. This rearrangement joins TRBV5-1 to TRBJ1-2; 9 positions agree with TRBD1. Trimming at V came to 0 bases and at J to 8 bases, leaving 2 bases not matched to a gene. CDR1 is SGHRS and CDR2 is YFSETQ in the germline V gene. CDR3 size: 13 residues.

This clone has a single count. The J gene is TRBJ1-3, the V gene TRBV6-6, with D maybe TRBD1 (5 bases). The CDR3 has 13 residues. Trimming left V 6 bases short and J 4 bases short, with 10 bases between. Per germline, CDR1 MNHNY and CDR2 SVGAGI (reference sequence). CDR3 residues: CASRWGEGNTIYF. CDR3 nucleotides: TGTGCCAGCAGGTGGGGGGAGGGAAACACCATATATTTT.

The chain couples TRBV5-4 to TRBJ2-7, with TRBD2 matching over 11 bases. The CDR3 is 15 amino acids. J lost 6 bases, V lost 0 bases, and 5 bases had no gene match. Germline V gene data show CDR1 as SGHNT and CDR2 as YYREEE (reference sequence). CDR3 residues: CASSLEIAGGSEQYF. Written as DNA, the CDR3 is TGTGCCAGCAGCTTGGAGATAGCGGGAGGGTCCGAGCAGTACTTC.

The rearrangement joins TRBV5-4 to TRBJ2-7, with no clear D. Germline CDR1 SGHNT, CDR2 YYREEE (reference sequence). Deletions cut 3 bases from V and 2 bases from J, with 12 bases between. This CDR3 spans 14 amino acids. The CDR3 DNA follows: TGTGCCAGCAGCTCCAACAGAGAAACCTACGAGCAGTACTTC. Amino acids: CASSSNRETYEQYF.

This chain uses TRBV5-1 with TRBJ2-3; 10 bases line up with TRBD2. The CDR3 loop spans 23 amino acids. Trimming removed 4 bases from V and 4 bases from J; junction bases left unmatched: 30. The germline V gene encodes CDR1 SGHRS and CDR2 YFSETQ. The CDR3 DNA sequence: TGCGCCAGCAGCCCGGAAAACTTAAACCCGGGACTAGCGCCATCCGGGGTATCAGATACGCAGTATTTT. It yields the protein CASSPENLNPGLAPSGVSDTQYF.

A remark on this clone: Additional DNA sequences in this sample encode the identical CDR3. The chain combines TRBV5-1 with TRBJ1-4; 8 bases line up with TRBD1. The V gene's germline CDR1 is SGHRS and CDR2 YFSETQ. CDR3 length: 14 residues. Unmatched junction bases numbered 7, after V lost 5 bases and J lost 7 bases. Written as DNA, the CDR3 is TGCGCCAGCAGTCCCGGACAGGGCGGTGAAAAACTGTTTTTT. Protein: CASSPGQGGEKLFF.